This is a list of T cell receptor beta chains from one sample in a study of naive and memory T cell subsets. TCRdb ran MiXCR on the 5' RACE reads and lists one entry per CDR3 protein. Here the sample spans under 25,000 distinct CDR3 sequences, 3.5% to 5% being singletons. The source is a male donor in good health. Both conserved end residues are part of each CDR3. Fields, in order: J gene, D gene, clone size, V gene, CDR3 DNA, CDR3 protein. The D gene is left open where the match is weak. Size is omitted from some rows. Given values are once, few, many or a class for expanded clones.

>TRBJ2-7|TRBD1|NA|TRBV6-2/TRBV6-3
TGTGCCAGCAGCCCCTGGTCGGGACAGGAGACTTACGAGCAGTACTTC
CASSPWSGQETYEQYF
>TRBJ1-5|TRBD1|many|TRBV7-2
TGTGCCAGCAGCTTAGCGGGAAGCCGACAGGGGGCCGGTCAGCCCCAGCATTTT
CASSLAGSRQGAGQPQHF
>TRBJ2-7|TRBD1|NA|TRBV3-1
TGTGCCAGCCGCGGGACAGGACTGTCCTTCGAGCAGTACTTC
CASRGTGLSFEQYF
>TRBJ2-2|NA|NA|TRBV4-2
TGTGCCAGCAGCCAGGACGACAGAACCGGGGAGCTGTTTTTT
CASSQDDRTGELFF
>TRBJ2-5|TRBD1|many|TRBV5-8
TGTGCCAGCAGCACTGGACAGGGCCCGGGAGTAGTGCAAGAGACCCAGTACTTC
CASSTGQGPGVVQETQYF
>TRBJ1-2|NA|many|TRBV13
TGTGCCAGCAGCTTAATCGGAGATGGCTACACCTTC
CASSLIGDGYTF
>TRBJ2-1|TRBD2|many|TRBV10-1
TGCGCCAGCAGTGATAGCGGGAGGGCCGGAGGTGACAATGAGCAGTTCTTC
CASSDSGRAGGDNEQFF
>TRBJ1-3|NA|many|TRBV20-1
TGCAGTGCTAGTTGGCGGGGGGGCTCTGGAAACACCATATATTTT
CSASWRGGSGNTIYF
>TRBJ1-1|NA|many|TRBV29-1
TGCAGCGTACTACAGTGGATGAACACTGAAGCTTTCTTT
CSVLQWMNTEAFF
>TRBJ1-1|NA|many|TRBV29-1
TGCAGCGTTGAAGATCCCGGACACTGGCAGAGTGAAGCTTTCTTT
CSVEDPGHWQSEAFF
>TRBJ2-7|TRBD2|many|TRBV18
TGTGCCAGCTCACCTCAACCGGGACTAGACGAGCAGTACTTC
CASSPQPGLDEQYF
>TRBJ2-2|NA|many|TRBV7-2
TGTGCCAGCAGCTTAAGTCAGCCCCACCTTCTGAACACCGGGGAGCTGTTTTTT
CASSLSQPHLLNTGELFF
>TRBJ2-3|NA|NA|TRBV13
TGTGCCAGCAGAAGCCACGGTGGGCCAGATACGCAGTATTTT
CASRSHGGPDTQYF
>TRBJ2-3|NA|many|TRBV10-3
TGTGCCATCAGTGGAAAGGGGGATACGCAGTATTTT
CAISGKGDTQYF
>TRBJ2-3|NA|many|TRBV18
TGTGCCAGCCACCTAGCTGCGGGCATCACAGATACGCAGTATTTT
CASHLAAGITDTQYF
>TRBJ2-7|NA|many|TRBV19
TGTGCCAGTAGTATAGGGGGAGGTTCCTACGAGCAGTACTTC
CASSIGGGSYEQYF
>TRBJ1-2|TRBD1|many|TRBV18
TGTGCCAGCTCACCCCTCGGACAGGGAGGAAGAGACGGTGGCTACACCTTC
CASSPLGQGGRDGGYTF
>TRBJ1-1|NA|medium-sized|TRBV18
TGTGCCAGCAAAATAACGAACACTGAAGCTTTCTTT
CASKITNTEAFF
>TRBJ2-2|TRBD1|many|TRBV6-2/TRBV6-3
TGTGCCAGCAGTTGGACAGGGCCCGGGGAGCTGTTTTTT
CASSWTGPGELFF
>TRBJ2-6|NA|medium-sized|TRBV4-3
TGCGCCAGCAGCCAAGAGGCGGGGTCTGGGGCCAACGTCCTGACTTTC
CASSQEAGSGANVLTF
>TRBJ2-2|NA|many|TRBV27
TGTGCCAGCAGTTTCCCTCCAGGGGGGAGCACCGGGGAGCTGTTTTTT
CASSFPPGGSTGELFF
>TRBJ2-1|NA|few|TRBV3-2
TGTGCCAGCAGCGAAGGGCTTAGACAGGGAGGAGGTGAGCAGTTCTTC
CASSEGLRQGGGEQFF
>TRBJ2-5|TRBD2|many|TRBV29-1
TGCAGCGTTGAAGGGGAGGGGCCCCAAGAGACCCAGTACTTC
CSVEGEGPQETQYF
>TRBJ2-2|NA|many|TRBV20-1
TGCAGTGCTAGAGTGGGGAATGGGCCTACCGGGGAGCTGTTTTTT
CSARVGNGPTGELFF
>TRBJ2-3|NA|NA|TRBV6-5
TGTGCCAGCAGTTACTCCCCTAGCGGCACAGATACGCAGTATTTT
CASSYSPSGTDTQYF
>TRBJ2-3|TRBD2|many|TRBV2
TGTGCCAGCAGAGTCGGACTAGCGGGACGCACAGATACGCAGTATTTT
CASRVGLAGRTDTQYF
>TRBJ2-3|NA|NA|TRBV7-2
TGTGCCAGCAGCCACGGGGGGCGGAGCACAGATACGCAGTATTTT
CASSHGGRSTDTQYF
>TRBJ2-1|TRBD2|many|TRBV10-3
TGTGCCATCAGTGACAGCGGGGGAGCGTACAATGAGCAGTTCTTC
CAISDSGGAYNEQFF
>TRBJ2-3|NA|many|TRBV24-1
TGTGCCACCAGTGATAGGACCCTTTCCGCGGGCGCTTCCACAGATACGCAGTATTTT
CATSDRTLSAGASTDTQYF
>TRBJ2-1|NA|many|TRBV7-2
TGTGCCAGCAGCTTCCGGTCGGGGGGCTCCGGTTTTAACTACAATGAGCAGTTCTTC
CASSFRSGGSGFNYNEQFF
>TRBJ2-7|TRBD1|many|TRBV9
TGTGCCAGCAGCGCCGGACAGGCCTACGAGCAGTACTTC
CASSAGQAYEQYF
>TRBJ2-2|TRBD1|many|TRBV12-3/TRBV12-4
TGTGCCAGCAGCCCCCGTTTGGGACAGGGACAGGCGGCGGACACCGGGGAGCTGTTTTTT
CASSPRLGQGQAADTGELFF
>TRBJ2-1|TRBD1|many|TRBV6-8
TGTGCCAGCAGCCGGACAGGGGGCCCGGGGGAGCAGTTCTTC
CASSRTGGPGEQFF
>TRBJ2-7|NA|many|TRBV13
TGTGCCAGCAGCCTCAGACAGGAAGGGCCCTACGAGCAGTACTTC
CASSLRQEGPYEQYF
>TRBJ2-1|NA|many|TRBV7-2
TGTGCCAGCATCCTCGGGCTAGCGCGCAATGAGCAGTTCTTC
CASILGLARNEQFF
>TRBJ2-3|TRBD2|many|TRBV29-1
TGCAGCGTTGAAGTGCGGGAGGGCCGGGTCACAGATACGCAGTATTTT
CSVEVREGRVTDTQYF
>TRBJ2-1|NA|medium-sized|TRBV18
TGTGCCAGCTCCCCCAACACTTACAATGAGCAGTTCTTC
CASSPNTYNEQFF
>TRBJ2-3|NA|many|TRBV7-9
TGTGCCAGCAGCTTGTCTTCCGGCGACAAACCGATAGATACGCAGTATTTT
CASSLSSGDKPIDTQYF
>TRBJ2-4|NA|many|TRBV19
TGTGCCAGCCTCGACGGAACCAAAAACATTCAGTACTTC
CASLDGTKNIQYF
>TRBJ2-7|NA|many|TRBV29-1
TGCAGCGCCACTCGGGACTCCTACGAGCAGTACTTC
CSATRDSYEQYF
>TRBJ1-3|NA|many|TRBV21-1
TGTGCCAGCCGGGAGCCTGGGAACACCATATATTTT
CASREPGNTIYF
>TRBJ2-2|NA|many|TRBV2
TGTGCCAGCAGTGAAATGGACGTCAAGAACACCGGGGAGCTGTTTTTT
CASSEMDVKNTGELFF
>TRBJ2-2|TRBD1|many|TRBV6-4
TGTGCCAGCTTAAAGGACAGGGGGCGTTGGCTGTTTTTT
CASLKDRGRWLFF
>TRBJ1-4|TRBD1|many|TRBV15
TGTGCCACCAGCAGAGATGGGGACAGGGGGGAGGAAAAACTGTTTTTT
CATSRDGDRGEEKLFF
>TRBJ2-3|NA|many|TRBV7-9
TGTGCCAGCAGCTTTAGCGGAGGGAGCACAGATACGCAGTATTTT
CASSFSGGSTDTQYF
>TRBJ2-1|TRBD2|NA|TRBV9
TGTGCCAGCAGCAAAGCTAGCGGGAGTTACAATGAGCAGTTCTTC
CASSKASGSYNEQFF
>TRBJ1-1|NA|many|TRBV6-5
TGTGCCAGCAACCCCGGTGTTATGGCTGAAGCTTTCTTT
CASNPGVMAEAFF
>TRBJ2-7|NA|many|TRBV12-3/TRBV12-4
TGTGCCAGCAGTTTAGGGGTCGGCAGGAGGCTGATCTACGAGCAGTACTTC
CASSLGVGRRLIYEQYF
>TRBJ2-1|TRBD1|NA|TRBV19
TGTGCCAGTAGTATGGTCGGAAGGGACAGGGGGATGAATGAGCAGTTCTTC
CASSMVGRDRGMNEQFF
>TRBJ2-1|NA|many|TRBV29-1
TGCAGCGCCCTCGGCGGACCTTCCTACAATGAGCAGTTCTTC
CSALGGPSYNEQFF
>TRBJ2-2|NA|many|TRBV5-4
TGTGCCAGCAGCTTGCCTGGTGGAACCGGGGAGCTGTTTTTT
CASSLPGGTGELFF
>TRBJ2-7|NA|many|TRBV6-2/TRBV6-3
TGTGCCAGCAGTTACCCCCTCTACGAGCAGTACTTC
CASSYPLYEQYF
>TRBJ2-1|NA|many|TRBV6-4
TGTGCCAGCAGTGACTCCCTAGCGAATGAGCAGTTCTTC
CASSDSLANEQFF